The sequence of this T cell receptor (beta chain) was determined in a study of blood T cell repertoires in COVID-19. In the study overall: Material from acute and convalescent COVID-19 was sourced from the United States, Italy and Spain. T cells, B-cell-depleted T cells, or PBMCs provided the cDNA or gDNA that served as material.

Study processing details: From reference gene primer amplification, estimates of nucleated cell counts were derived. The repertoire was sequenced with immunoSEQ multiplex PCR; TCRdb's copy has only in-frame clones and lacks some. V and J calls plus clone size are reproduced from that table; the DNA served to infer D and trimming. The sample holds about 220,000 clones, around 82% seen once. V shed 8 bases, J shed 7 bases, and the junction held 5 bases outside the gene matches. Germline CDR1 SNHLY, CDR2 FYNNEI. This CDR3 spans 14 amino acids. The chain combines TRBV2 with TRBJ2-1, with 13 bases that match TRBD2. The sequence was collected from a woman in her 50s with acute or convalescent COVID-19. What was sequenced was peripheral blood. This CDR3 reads CASRGLAGRNEQFF. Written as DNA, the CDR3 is TGTGCCAGCCGGGGACTAGCGGGAAGGAATGAGCAGTTCTTC.